Following are 10 T cell receptor beta chains from one sample sequenced in a study of cytomegalovirus exposure and HLA in healthy donors. The PCR was carried out with 60 Vbeta primers and 13 Jbeta primers. The table came from immunoSEQ multiplex PCR; TCRdb's copy has only in-frame clones and leaves some out. With approximately 30,000 clones in the sample, the ten largest clones hold less than 3.5%. The sample comprised PBMCs. The receptor source for this set is a woman aged 40-49 years in good health and CMV-seropositive.

This rearrangement joins TRBV4-3 to TRBJ1-1; D perhaps matches TRBD1 (6 bases). The ends were cut back, 1 base at V and 0 bases at J, with 24 bases in the middle. This CDR3 has 20 amino acids. Germline CDR1 is LGHNA and CDR2 is YSLEER. The CDR3 bases are TGCGCCAGCAGCCAAGGAGTCACCGCAACAGGGCAAGGGATGAACACTGAAGCTTTCTTT. Amino acid sequence: CASSQGVTATGQGMNTEAFF.

The genes are TRBV18 and TRBJ2-4, with TRBD1 matching over 8 bases. Germline V gene lookup returns CDR1 KGHSH and CDR2 LQKENI. V lost 3 bases to trimming and J lost 9 bases; unmatched junction nucleotides: 4. This CDR3 contains 13 residues. The chain's CDR3 is CASSPTGVVIQYF. CDR3 in DNA: TGTGCCAGCTCACCGACAGGGGTGGTCATTCAGTACTTC. Combining the CDR3 with reference TRBV18 and TRBJ2-4 gives the whole variable domain NAGVMQNPRHLVRRRGQEARLRCSPMKGHSHVYWYRQLPEEGLKFMVYLQKENIIDESGMPKERFSAEFPKEGPSILRIQQVVRGDSAAYFCASSPTGVVIQYFGAGTRLSVL.

This rearrangement joins TRBV5-4 to TRBJ2-5; 10 bases are a match to TRBD1. The V gene end was trimmed by 5 bases and the J gene end by 5 bases; junction bases not matched to a gene: 6. This CDR3 contains 14 residues. Germline lookup yields CDR1 SGHNT and CDR2 YYREEE (reference sequence). This chain's CDR3 is CASRYGTGVETQYF. In nucleotides, the CDR3 is TGTGCCAGCAGATACGGGACAGGGGTGGAGACCCAGTACTTC.

The chain carries TRBV19 and TRBJ1-1; no clear D. The CDR3 is made up of 12 amino acids. The germline V and J ends were trimmed by 6 bases and 3 bases, with 8 bases remaining between them. In germline, CDR1 is LNHDA, CDR2 SQIVND (reference sequence). CDR3 amino acids: CASSPTDTEAFF. The CDR3 DNA follows: TGTGCCAGTAGCCCTACGGACACTGAAGCTTTCTTT.

V gene TRBV6-6 combines with J gene TRBJ1-1; TRBD1 matches at 7 bases. Germline V lookup: CDR1 MNHNY, CDR2 SVGAGI (reference sequence). There are 15 residues in the CDR3. The V segment lost 8 bases and the J segment 3 bases; nucleotides outside the gene matches: 12. The CDR3 bases are TGTGCCAGCTGGCGGGGTACAGGGGTGTACACTGAAGCTTTCTTT. Translation: CASWRGTGVYTEAFF.

This chain connects TRBV6-5 to TRBJ2-7; D is uncertain. The V end lost 6 bases, the J end lost 0 bases, and 15 bases lay between the germline ends. Germline lookup yields CDR1 MNHEY and CDR2 SVGAGI. The length of the CDR3 is 15 residues. In DNA, the CDR3 is TGTGCCAGCAGCCCCCAGCCGGCGGTCTCCTACGAGCAGTACTTC. Translated, it gives CASSPQPAVSYEQYF.

The chain recombines TRBV5-4 with TRBJ1-3; 7 bases line up with TRBD1. CDR3 length equals 15 residues. Germline values: CDR1 SGHNT, CDR2 YYREEE (reference sequence). Trimming removed 4 bases from V and 1 base from J; junction bases left unmatched: 5. The CDR3: CASSLGRGSGNTIYF. The CDR3 DNA is TGTGCCAGCAGCCTGGGCAGGGGGTCTGGAAACACCATATATTTT. Complete variable domain (other parts from reference TRBV5-4 and TRBJ1-3): ETGVTQSPTHLIKTRGQQVTLRCSSQSGHNTVSWYQQALGQGPQFIFQYYREEENGRGNFPPRFSGLQFPNYSSELNVNALELDDSALYLCASSLGRGSGNTIYFGEGSWLTVV.

This CDR3 is CASSLVGLAASYNEQFF. The CDR3 coding sequence is TGCGCCAGCAGCTTGGTTGGACTAGCGGCCTCCTACAATGAGCAGTTCTTC. The chain carries TRBV5-1 and TRBJ2-1, with 10 bases matching TRBD2. CDR3 size: 17 residues. J lost 0 bases, V lost 0 bases, and 3 bases had no gene match. Germline V CDR1 and CDR2: SGHRS, YFSETQ.

The CDR3 DNA sequence: TGTGCCACCAGCAGAGGCGGGGGGGGAATGGTAAACACTGAAGCTTTCTTT. As protein: CATSRGGGGMVNTEAFF. The rearrangement joins TRBV15 to TRBJ1-1; tentative D call: TRBD1 (5 bases). This CDR3 has 17 amino acids. The germline gives CDR1 LNHNV, CDR2 YYDKDF (reference sequence). V gave up 1 base and J gave up 2 bases, with 17 bases separating them.

The chain combines TRBV4-2 with TRBJ2-1, with TRBD2 identical over 8 bases. V dropped 0 bases and J dropped 4; count of bases not matched to a gene: 23. The CDR3 totals 22 residues. Germline lookup yields CDR1 LGHNA and CDR2 YNFKEQ. The CDR3 nucleotides read TGTGCCAGCAGCCAAGATAGTTTTGGTCCCAGAACGATAGCGGGGACTTACAATGAGCAGTTCTTC. Protein product: CASSQDSFGPRTIAGTYNEQFF.